This T cell receptor (beta chain) was obtained from a study of glioma-infiltrating T cells. CDR1 is MNHGY, CDR2 SAAAGT, per germline. CDR3 length equals 14 residues. V dropped 2 bases and J dropped 7 bases, with 9 bases sitting between them. Amplification of TCR alpha and beta CDR3 regions from RNA used iRepertoire nested multiplex PCR. Tissue mRNA or PBMC total RNA, about 85-400 ng, went into one-step reverse transcription and amplification. Each CDR3 protein is one row after TCRdb ran MiXCR on the multiplex PCR reads. This table has 160,000 or so distinct CDR3 sequences, under 55% appearing once. The clonotype was recovered from a human donor with low-grade glioma or glioblastoma, undergoing nonglioma brain surgery, or in good health (not recorded which). The chain joins TRBV6-8 to TRBJ1-6; D gene unclear. The sample was glioma tissue, nonneoplastic brain tissue, or PBMCs (not recorded which). The chain's CDR3 is CASSYTSSNSPLHF. The CDR3 DNA is TGTGCCAGCAGTTACACCTCTTCGAATTCACCCCTCCACTTT.